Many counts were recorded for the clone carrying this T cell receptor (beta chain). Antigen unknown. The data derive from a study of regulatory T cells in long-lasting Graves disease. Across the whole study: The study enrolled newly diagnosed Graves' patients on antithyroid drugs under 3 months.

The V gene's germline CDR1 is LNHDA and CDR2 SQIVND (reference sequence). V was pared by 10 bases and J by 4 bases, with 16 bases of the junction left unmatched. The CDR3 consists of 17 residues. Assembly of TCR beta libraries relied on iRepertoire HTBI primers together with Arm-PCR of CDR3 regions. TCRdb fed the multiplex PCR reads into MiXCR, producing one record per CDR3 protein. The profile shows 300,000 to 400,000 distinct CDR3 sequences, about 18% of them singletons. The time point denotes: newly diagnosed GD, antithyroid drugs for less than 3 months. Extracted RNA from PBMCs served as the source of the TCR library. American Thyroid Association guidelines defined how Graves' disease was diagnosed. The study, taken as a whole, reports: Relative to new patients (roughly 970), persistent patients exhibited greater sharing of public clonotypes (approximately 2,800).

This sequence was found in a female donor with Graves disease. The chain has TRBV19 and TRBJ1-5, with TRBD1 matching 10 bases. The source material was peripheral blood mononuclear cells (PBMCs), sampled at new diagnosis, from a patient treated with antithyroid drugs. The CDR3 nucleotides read TGTGCCAACAAAACCTCCGCCGGGGACAGGGGTAATCAGCCCCAGCATTTT. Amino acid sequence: CANKTSAGDRGNQPQHF.